One sample yielded the 10 T cell receptor beta chains listed below, sequenced in a study of blood T cell repertoires in COVID-19. The assay was immunoSEQ multiplex PCR, and TCRdb's table has in-frame clones only and misses some. The top ten clones hold approximately 5.2% of a sample with a few hundred thousand clones, 82% of them seen once. The sequenced sample consisted of peripheral blood. The source is a woman in her sixties or seventies with COVID-19, enrolled during active disease.

The genes are TRBV7-2 and TRBJ2-1; no definite D call. Germline V gene data show CDR1 as SGHTA and CDR2 as FQGNSA. The CDR3 contains 15 residues. V lost 2 bases to trimming and J lost 0 bases, with 8 bases between them. The CDR3 here is CASSLIADSYNEQFF. The DNA of the CDR3 is TGTGCCAGCAGCTTAATAGCTGACTCCTACAATGAGCAGTTCTTC.

This chain joins TRBV27 and TRBJ1-1; D may be TRBD1 (5 bases). Per germline, CDR1 MNHEY and CDR2 SMNVEV (reference sequence). The V end was cut by 6 bases, the J end by 5 bases, with 19 bases between. The CDR3 runs 15 residues. The CDR3 is CASSSGRGLRTEAFF. The DNA of the CDR3 is TGTGCCAGCAGCTCAGGGCGGGGGTTGAGGACTGAAGCTTTCTTT.

V and J are TRBV28 and TRBJ1-6; 10 bases fit TRBD1. Germline loops: CDR1 MDHEN, CDR2 SYDVKM. This CDR3 contains 15 residues. The J segment lost 6 bases and the V segment lost 6 bases, leaving 5 bases of the junction unmatched. DNA of the CDR3: TGTGCCAGCAGGCGACAGGGGGCGGGTAATTCACCCCTCCACTTT. Its protein product is CASRRQGAGNSPLHF.

The V call is TRBV30, the J call TRBJ1-2; 7 nucleotides line up with TRBD1. CDR3 size: 14 residues. Germline V CDR1 and CDR2: GTSNPN, SVGIG (reference sequence). J lost 8 bases, V lost 4 bases, and 13 bases had no gene match. CDR3 nucleotides: TGTGCCTGGACCTTGGGTAGGGGGCCGGGAGGCTACACCTTC. As protein: CAWTLGRGPGGYTF.

CDR3 region: CAWSETGGGYGYTF. In nucleotides, the CDR3 is TGTGCCTGGAGTGAGACAGGGGGTGGCTATGGCTACACCTTC. This chain connects TRBV30 to TRBJ1-2, with TRBD1 matching 9 bases. Germline V gives CDR1 GTSNPN, CDR2 SVGIG (reference sequence). J was trimmed by 4 bases and V by 1 base; bases with no gene match: 4. This CDR3 contains 14 residues.

Comment on this clone: A junction boundary mismatches the germline segment, possibly from a read error. This CDR3 reads CATGRGMKTEAFF. The CDR3 DNA reads TGTGCCACCGGGAGGGGGATGAAGACTGAAGCTTTCTTT. The rearrangement uses TRBV15 and TRBJ1-1; the D gene is possibly TRBD1 (6 bases). Germline CDR1 LNHNV, CDR2 YYDKDF (reference sequence). CDR3 length: 13 amino acids.

The chain recombines TRBV6-5 with TRBJ2-1; D is perhaps TRBD2 (5 bases). This CDR3 has 15 residues. In germline, CDR1 is MNHEY, CDR2 SVGAGI. The V end was cut by 7 bases, the J end by 4 bases, with 17 bases between. The CDR3 region is CASMESLAEYNEQFF. CDR3 in DNA: TGTGCCAGCATGGAATCTCTAGCAGAATACAATGAGCAGTTCTTC.

The chain is built from TRBV2 and TRBJ1-1; 9 bases line up with TRBD1. CDR3 length: 14 residues. The germline V gene encodes CDR1 SNHLY and CDR2 FYNNEI. With V trimmed by 9 bases and J by 2 bases, 7 bases remained unmatched. CDR3 nucleotide sequence: TGTGCCAGTCGGTTGGACAGGGGTAACACTGAAGCTTTCTTT. It translates to CASRLDRGNTEAFF.

Concerning this clone itself: Other DNA sequences in this specimen translate into the identical CDR3. The chain combines TRBV7-9 with TRBJ1-5; possibly TRBD1 for D (5 bases). The germline V and J ends were trimmed by 3 bases and 4 bases, with 10 bases remaining between them. This CDR3 is built from 14 residues. The germline CDR1 and CDR2 sequences are SEHNR and FQNEAQ (reference sequence). CDR3 in amino acids: CASSLEGLNQPQHF. For the CDR3, the DNA is TGTGCCAGCAGCTTGGAGGGGCTAAATCAGCCCCAGCATTTT. The variable domain in full, completed from reference TRBV7-9 and TRBJ1-5, reads DTGVSQNPRHKITKRGQNVTFRCDPISEHNRLYWYRQTLGQGPEFLTYFQNEAQLEKSRLLSDRFSAERPKGSFSTLEIQRTEQGDSAMYLCASSLEGLNQPQHFGDGTRLSIL.

V is TRBV18 and J is TRBJ2-7, with D possibly TRBD1 on 6 matching bases. Trimming pared 6 bases from V and 5 bases from J, leaving 11 bases between. This CDR3 is 12 amino acids long. Germline CDR1 KGHSH, CDR2 LQKENI. In DNA form, the CDR3 reads TGTGCCAGCTCCCCTGACAGGAACGAGCAGTACTTC. This gives the protein CASSPDRNEQYF.